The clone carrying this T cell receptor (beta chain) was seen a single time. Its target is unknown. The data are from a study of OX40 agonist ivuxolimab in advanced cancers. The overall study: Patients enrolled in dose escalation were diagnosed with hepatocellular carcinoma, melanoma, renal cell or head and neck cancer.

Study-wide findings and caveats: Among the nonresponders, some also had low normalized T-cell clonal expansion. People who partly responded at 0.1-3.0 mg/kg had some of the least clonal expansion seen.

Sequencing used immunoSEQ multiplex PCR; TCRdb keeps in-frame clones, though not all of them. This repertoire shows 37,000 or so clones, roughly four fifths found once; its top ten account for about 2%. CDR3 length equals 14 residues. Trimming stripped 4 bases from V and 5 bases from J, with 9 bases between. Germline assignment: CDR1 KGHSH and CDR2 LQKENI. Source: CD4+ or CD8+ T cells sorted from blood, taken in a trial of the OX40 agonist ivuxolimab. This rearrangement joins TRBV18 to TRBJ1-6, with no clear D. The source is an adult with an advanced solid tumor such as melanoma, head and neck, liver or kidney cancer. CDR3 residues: CASSLWGDNSPLHF. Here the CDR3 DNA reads TGTGCCAGCTCACTGTGGGGAGATAATTCACCCCTCCACTTT.